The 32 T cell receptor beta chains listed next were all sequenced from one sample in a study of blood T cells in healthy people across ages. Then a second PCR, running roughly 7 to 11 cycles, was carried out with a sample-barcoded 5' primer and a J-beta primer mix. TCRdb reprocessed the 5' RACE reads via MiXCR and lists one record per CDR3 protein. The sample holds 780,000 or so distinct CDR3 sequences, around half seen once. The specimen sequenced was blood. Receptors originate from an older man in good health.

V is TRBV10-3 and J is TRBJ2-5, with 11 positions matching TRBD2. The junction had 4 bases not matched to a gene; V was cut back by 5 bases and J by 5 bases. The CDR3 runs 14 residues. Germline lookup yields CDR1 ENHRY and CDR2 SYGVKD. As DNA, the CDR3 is TGTGCCATCAGTCCTCGGACTAGCGGGGAGACCCAGTACTTC. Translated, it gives CAISPRTSGETQYF.

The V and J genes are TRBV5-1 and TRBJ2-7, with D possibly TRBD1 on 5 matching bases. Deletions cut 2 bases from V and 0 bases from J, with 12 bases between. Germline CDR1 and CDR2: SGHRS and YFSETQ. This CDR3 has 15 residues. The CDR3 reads CASSLETESSYEQYF. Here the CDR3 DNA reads TGCGCCAGCAGCTTAGAGACAGAGAGCTCCTACGAGCAGTACTTC.

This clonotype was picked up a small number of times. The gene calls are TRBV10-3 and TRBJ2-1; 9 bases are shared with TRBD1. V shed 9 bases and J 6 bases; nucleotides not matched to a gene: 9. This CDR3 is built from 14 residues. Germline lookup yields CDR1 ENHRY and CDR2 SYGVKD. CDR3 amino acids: CAINTGGPSNEQFF. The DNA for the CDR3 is TGTGCCATAAACACAGGGGGCCCTAGCAATGAGCAGTTCTTC.

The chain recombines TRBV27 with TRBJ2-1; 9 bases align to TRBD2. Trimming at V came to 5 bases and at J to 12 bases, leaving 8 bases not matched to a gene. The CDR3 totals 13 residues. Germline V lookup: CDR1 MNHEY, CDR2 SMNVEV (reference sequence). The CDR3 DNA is TGTGCCAGCAGTCCGGTAGCGGGAGCGGGGCAGTTCTTC. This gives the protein CASSPVAGAGQFF.

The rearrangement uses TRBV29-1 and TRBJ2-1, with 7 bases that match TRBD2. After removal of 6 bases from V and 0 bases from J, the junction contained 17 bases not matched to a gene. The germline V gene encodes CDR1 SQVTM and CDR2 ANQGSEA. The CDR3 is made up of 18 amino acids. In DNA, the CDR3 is TGCAGCGTGAAACCCGGATTAGACGGGAGGAGCTCCTACAATGAGCAGTTCTTC. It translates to CSVKPGLDGRSSYNEQFF.

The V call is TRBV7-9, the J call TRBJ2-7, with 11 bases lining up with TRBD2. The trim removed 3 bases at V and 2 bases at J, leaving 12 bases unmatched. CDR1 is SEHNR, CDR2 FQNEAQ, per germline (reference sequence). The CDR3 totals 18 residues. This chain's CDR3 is CASSFTSGSYNPPYEQYF. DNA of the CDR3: TGTGCCAGCAGCTTCACTAGCGGGAGCTACAACCCTCCCTACGAGCAGTACTTC.

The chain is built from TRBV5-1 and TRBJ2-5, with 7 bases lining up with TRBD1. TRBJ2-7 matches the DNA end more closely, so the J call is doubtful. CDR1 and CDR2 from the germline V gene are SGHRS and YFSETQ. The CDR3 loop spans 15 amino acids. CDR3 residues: CASSYQTGSHYEQYF. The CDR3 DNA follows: TGCGCCAGCAGCTACCAGACAGGGTCCCATTACGAGCAGTACTTC.

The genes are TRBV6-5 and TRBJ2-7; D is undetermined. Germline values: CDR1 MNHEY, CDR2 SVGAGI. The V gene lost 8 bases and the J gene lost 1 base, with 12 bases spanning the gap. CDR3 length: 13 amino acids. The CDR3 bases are TGTGCCAGCCGGGTGACTGGGTCCTACGAGCAGTACTTC. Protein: CASRVTGSYEQYF.

CDR3 sequence: CASSPDRGKETQYF. The CDR3 bases are TGTGCCAGCAGTCCGGACAGGGGCAAAGAGACCCAGTACTTC. This rearrangement joins TRBV7-9 to TRBJ2-5; 9 nucleotides match TRBD1. V was pared by 6 bases and J by 3 bases, with 5 bases of the junction left unmatched. The V gene's germline CDR1 is SEHNR and CDR2 FQNEAQ (reference sequence). The CDR3 is 14 residues long.

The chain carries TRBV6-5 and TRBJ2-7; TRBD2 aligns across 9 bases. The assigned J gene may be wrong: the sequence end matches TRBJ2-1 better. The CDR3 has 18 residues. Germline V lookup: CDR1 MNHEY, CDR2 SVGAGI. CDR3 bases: TGTGCCAGCAGTTACCGAGCGGGAGGTCCCCGAGATTACAATGAGCAGTTCTTC. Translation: CASSYRAGGPRDYNEQFF.

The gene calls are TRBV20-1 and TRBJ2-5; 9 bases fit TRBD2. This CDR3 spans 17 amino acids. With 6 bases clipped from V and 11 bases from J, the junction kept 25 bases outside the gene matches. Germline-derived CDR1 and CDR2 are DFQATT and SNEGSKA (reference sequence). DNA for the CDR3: TGCAGTGCCCGGATCGATAGCGGGAGTGCTCCTAGGGATGAGCAGTACTTC. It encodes CSARIDSGSAPRDEQYF.

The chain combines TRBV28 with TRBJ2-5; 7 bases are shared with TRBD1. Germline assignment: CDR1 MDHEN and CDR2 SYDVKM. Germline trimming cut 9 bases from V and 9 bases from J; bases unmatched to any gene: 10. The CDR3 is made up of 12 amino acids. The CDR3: CASCTQGKAQYF. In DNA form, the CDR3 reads TGTGCCAGTTGCACACAGGGGAAAGCCCAGTACTTC.

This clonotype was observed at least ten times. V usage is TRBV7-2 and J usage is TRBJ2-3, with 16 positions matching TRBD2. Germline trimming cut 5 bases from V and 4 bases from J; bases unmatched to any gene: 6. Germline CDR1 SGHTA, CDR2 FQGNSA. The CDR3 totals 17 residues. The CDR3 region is CASSQGLAGGGSDTQYF. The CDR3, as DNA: TGTGCCAGCAGCCAGGGACTAGCGGGAGGGGGGTCAGATACGCAGTATTTT.

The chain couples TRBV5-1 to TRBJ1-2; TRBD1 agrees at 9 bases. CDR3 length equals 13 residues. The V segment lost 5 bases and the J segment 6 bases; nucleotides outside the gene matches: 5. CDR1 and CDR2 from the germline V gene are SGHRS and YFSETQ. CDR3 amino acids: CASSGQGFDGYTF. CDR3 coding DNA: TGCGCCAGCAGTGGACAGGGGTTTGATGGCTACACCTTC.

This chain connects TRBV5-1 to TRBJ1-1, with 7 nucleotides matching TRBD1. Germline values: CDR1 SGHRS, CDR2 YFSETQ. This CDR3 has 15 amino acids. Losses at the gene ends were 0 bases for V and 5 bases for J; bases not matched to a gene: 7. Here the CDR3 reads CASSLADREGTEAFF. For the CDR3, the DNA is TGCGCCAGCAGCTTGGCTGACAGGGAGGGAACTGAAGCTTTCTTT.

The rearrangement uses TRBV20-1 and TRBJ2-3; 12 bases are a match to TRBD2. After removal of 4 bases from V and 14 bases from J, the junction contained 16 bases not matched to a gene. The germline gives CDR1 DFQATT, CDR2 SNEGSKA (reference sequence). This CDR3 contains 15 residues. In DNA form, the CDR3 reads TGCAGTGCTATTCCGGGACTAGCGGGTTGGGGATACGCGTATTTT. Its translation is CSAIPGLAGWGYAYF.

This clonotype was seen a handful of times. CDR3 bases: TGTGCCAGCAGTTTATCGGGACTAGCGGGAGGGCCGGCTAATGAGCAGTTCTTC. This sequence encodes CASSLSGLAGGPANEQFF. The genes are TRBV27 and TRBJ2-1; 16 bases are shared with TRBD2. From germline, CDR1 is MNHEY and CDR2 SMNVEV (reference sequence). The CDR3 loop spans 18 amino acids. J was trimmed by 7 bases and V by 0 bases; bases with no gene match: 6.

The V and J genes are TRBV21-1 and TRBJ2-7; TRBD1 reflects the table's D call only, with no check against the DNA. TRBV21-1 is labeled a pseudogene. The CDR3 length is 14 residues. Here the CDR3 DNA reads TGTGCCAGCAGCAAAGCGAGGATACCAGGGGAGCAGTACTTC. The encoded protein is CASSKARIPGEQYF.

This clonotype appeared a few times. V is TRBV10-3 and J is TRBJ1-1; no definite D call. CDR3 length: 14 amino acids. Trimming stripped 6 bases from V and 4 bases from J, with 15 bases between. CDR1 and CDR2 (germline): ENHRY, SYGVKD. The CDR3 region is CAISLAGRSTEAFF. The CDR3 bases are TGTGCCATCAGCCTCGCGGGGAGGTCCACTGAAGCTTTCTTT.

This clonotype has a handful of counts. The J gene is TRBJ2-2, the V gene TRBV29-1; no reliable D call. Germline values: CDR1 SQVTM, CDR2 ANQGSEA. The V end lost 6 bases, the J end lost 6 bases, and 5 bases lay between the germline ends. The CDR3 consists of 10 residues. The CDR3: CSVGSGELFF. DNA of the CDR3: TGCAGCGTGGGATCCGGGGAGCTGTTTTTT.

The CDR3 DNA is TGTGCCTCGGCGGGAGTCTCCTACAATGAGCAGTTCTTC. This codes for CASAGVSYNEQFF. The chain employs TRBV9 and TRBJ2-1, with TRBD2 matching 7 bases. Germline values: CDR1 SGDLS, CDR2 YYNGEE. CDR3 size: 13 residues. With 10 bases clipped from V and 0 bases from J, the junction kept 4 bases outside the gene matches.

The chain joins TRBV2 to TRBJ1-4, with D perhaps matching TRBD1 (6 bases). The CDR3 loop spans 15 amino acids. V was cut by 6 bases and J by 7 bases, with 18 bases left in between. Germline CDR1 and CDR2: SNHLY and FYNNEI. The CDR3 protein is CASRASTGRSEKLFF. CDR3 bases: TGTGCCAGCAGAGCCTCAACAGGGCGGAGTGAAAAACTGTTTTTT.

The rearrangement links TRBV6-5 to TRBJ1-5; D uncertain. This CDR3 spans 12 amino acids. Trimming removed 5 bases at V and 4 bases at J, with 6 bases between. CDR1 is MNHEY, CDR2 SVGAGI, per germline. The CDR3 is CASSQLNQPQHF. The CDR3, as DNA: TGTGCCAGCAGTCAGCTGAATCAGCCCCAGCATTTT.

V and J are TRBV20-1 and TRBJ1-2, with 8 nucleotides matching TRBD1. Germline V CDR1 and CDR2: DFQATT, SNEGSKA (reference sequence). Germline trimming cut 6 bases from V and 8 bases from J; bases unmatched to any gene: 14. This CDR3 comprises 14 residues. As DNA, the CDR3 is TGCAGTGCCGATTCGGGGACAGGTCAAGTAGGCTACACCTTC. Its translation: CSADSGTGQVGYTF.

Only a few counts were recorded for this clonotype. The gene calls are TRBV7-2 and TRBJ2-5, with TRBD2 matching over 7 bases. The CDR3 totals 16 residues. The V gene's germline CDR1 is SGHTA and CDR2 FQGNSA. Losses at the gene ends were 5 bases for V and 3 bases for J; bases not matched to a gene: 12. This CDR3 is CASSKGSGMGEETQYF. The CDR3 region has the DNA TGTGCCAGCAGCAAGGGGAGCGGGATGGGGGAAGAGACCCAGTACTTC. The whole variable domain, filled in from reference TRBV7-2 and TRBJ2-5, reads GAGVSQSPSNKVTEKGKDVELRCDPISGHTALYWYRQSLGQGLEFLIYFQGNSAPDKSGLPSDRFSAERTGGSVSTLTIQRTQQEDSAVYLCASSKGSGMGEETQYFGPGTRLLVL.

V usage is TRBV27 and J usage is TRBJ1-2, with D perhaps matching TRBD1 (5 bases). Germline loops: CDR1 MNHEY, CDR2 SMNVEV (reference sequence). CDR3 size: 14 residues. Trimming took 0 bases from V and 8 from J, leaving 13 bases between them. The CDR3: CASSLSGHSLGYTF. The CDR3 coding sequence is TGTGCCAGCAGTTTATCCGGACACTCCCTGGGCTACACCTTC.

In nucleotides, the CDR3 is TGTGCCACCAGTGACGCCCGGACAGGTTTCACCGGGGAGCTGTTTTTT. Translating it yields CATSDARTGFTGELFF. The genes are TRBV24-1 and TRBJ2-2; 7 bases agree with TRBD1. The germline V gene has CDR1 KGHDR and CDR2 SFDVKD. With 4 bases clipped from V and 4 bases from J, the junction kept 8 bases outside the gene matches. The CDR3 has 16 residues.

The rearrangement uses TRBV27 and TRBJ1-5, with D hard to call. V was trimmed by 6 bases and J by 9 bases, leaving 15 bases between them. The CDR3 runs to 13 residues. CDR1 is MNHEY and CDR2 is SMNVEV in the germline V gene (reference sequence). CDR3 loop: CASRGDVSGPQHF. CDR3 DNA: TGTGCCAGCAGGGGTGACGTGTCAGGGCCCCAGCATTTT.

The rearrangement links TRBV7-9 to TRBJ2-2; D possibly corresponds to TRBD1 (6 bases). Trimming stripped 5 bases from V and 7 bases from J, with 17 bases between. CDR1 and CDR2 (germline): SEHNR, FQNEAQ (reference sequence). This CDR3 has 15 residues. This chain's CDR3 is CASSPDLGAGGELFF. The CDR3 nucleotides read TGTGCCAGCAGCCCCGATCTGGGGGCGGGCGGGGAGCTGTTTTTT.

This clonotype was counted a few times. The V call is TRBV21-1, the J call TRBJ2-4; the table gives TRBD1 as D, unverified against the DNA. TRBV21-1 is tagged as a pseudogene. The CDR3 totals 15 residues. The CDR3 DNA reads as TGTGCCAGCAGCATCCGAAGGACTTCAGGGAACATTCAGTACTTC. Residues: CASSIRRTSGNIQYF.

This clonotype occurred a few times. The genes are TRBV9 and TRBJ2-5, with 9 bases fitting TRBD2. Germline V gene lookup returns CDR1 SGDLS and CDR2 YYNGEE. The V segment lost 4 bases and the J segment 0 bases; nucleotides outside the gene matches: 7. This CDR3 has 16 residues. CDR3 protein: CASSLLAGQYQETQYF. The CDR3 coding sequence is TGTGCCAGCAGCCTCCTAGCGGGACAGTACCAAGAGACCCAGTACTTC.

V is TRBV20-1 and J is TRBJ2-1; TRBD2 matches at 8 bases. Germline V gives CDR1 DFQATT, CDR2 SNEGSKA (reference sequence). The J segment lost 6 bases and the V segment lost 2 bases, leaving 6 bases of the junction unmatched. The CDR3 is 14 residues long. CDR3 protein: CSARQIGLANEQFF. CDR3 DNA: TGCAGTGCTAGACAAATCGGACTAGCCAATGAGCAGTTCTTC.